Sequencing of this T cell receptor beta chain was carried out in a study of T-cell memory formation after mild COVID-19. Background on the study: TCR clusters largely stayed donor specific.

Each CDR3 protein gets one entry after TCRdb re-called the 5' RACE reads with MiXCR. The sample includes roughly 350,000 distinct CDR3 sequences, roughly an eighth seen only once; the top ten take 22%. Points on this clonotype: Its antigen is currently unknown.

Study-wide findings and caveats: The finding that pre-infection memory included some responding clones suggested that cross-reactive memory joined. Contracting CD8+ clones were enriched in EMRA, CD4+ mainly in CM and EM.

The germline V and J ends were trimmed by 3 bases and 8 bases, with 8 bases remaining between them. Germline assignment: CDR1 SNHLY and CDR2 FYNNEI. The CDR3 is made up of 12 amino acids. Input material: PBMCs or a T cell subset sorted from them (not recorded which). The sequence derives from a man aged 18 to 29 who had mild COVID-19 (a few samples of this study predate the infection). Cell type and time point are not known. This chain links TRBV2 with TRBJ2-4, with D perhaps matching TRBD1 or TRBD2 (5 bases each). The DNA of the CDR3 is TGTGCCAGCAGTGATGGGGGAGACATTCAGTACTTC. Its protein is CASSDGGDIQYF.